The 25 T cell receptor beta chains below all came from one sample that was sequenced in a study of neurological immune-mediated disorders (dated by TCRdb to the late 2010s). The library was obtained by 5' RACE. Reads for this sample came from an Illumina HiSeq 2500. Using fastp trimming at Q25 and MiXCR clonotype assembly, TCRdb reanalyzed the public sequencing data and kept in-frame beta chains. Records with the same CDR3 protein are collapsed into one entry carrying the most frequent genes and DNA. The sample table records around 28,000 distinct CDR3 sequences; 5% to 7.5% of these occur just once. Jointly, the top ten make up about 8.1% of the sample. Input material: PBMCs. The receptors derive from a woman aged 50 to 65 in good health.

This clonotype was counted ten times or more. V and J are TRBV20-1 and TRBJ1-2, with 7 bases matching TRBD1. Germline values: CDR1 DFQATT, CDR2 SNEGSKA (reference sequence). This CDR3 region has 12 residues. The V gene end was trimmed by 6 bases and the J gene end by 12 bases; junction bases not matched to a gene: 13. CDR3 coding DNA: TGCAGTGCCCGGGGACAGTCCCCTGTAAACACCTTC. It is translated as CSARGQSPVNTF.

This clonotype was counted at least ten times. This chain links TRBV5-1 with TRBJ2-4; TRBD2 might be the D (5 bases). This CDR3 is 17 amino acids long. Germline V gives CDR1 SGHRS, CDR2 YFSETQ. V was pared by 0 bases and J by 0 bases, with 13 bases between. The CDR3 sequence: CASSLEASTLAKNIQYF. The CDR3, as DNA: TGCGCCAGCAGCTTGGAGGCTAGCACCTTAGCCAAAAACATTCAGTACTTC.

In its sample, this clonotype was seen many times. The chain has TRBV3-1 and TRBJ1-2; D not resolved. From germline, CDR1 is LGHDT and CDR2 YNNKEL (reference sequence). V was shortened by 8 bases and J by 7 bases, with 17 bases between the two germline ends. The CDR3 has 13 amino acids. CDR3 sequence reads: CASGYTSGLGYTF. CDR3 nucleotides: TGTGCCAGCGGATATACGTCAGGTCTTGGCTACACCTTC.

The table lists this clonotype with many counts. This chain uses TRBV5-1 with TRBJ2-3; 8 nucleotides line up with TRBD2. Trimming at V came to 2 bases and at J to 1 base, leaving 9 bases not matched to a gene. This CDR3 has 17 residues. Germline loops: CDR1 SGHRS, CDR2 YFSETQ. The CDR3 here is CASSLKREMGGTDTQYF. The CDR3 DNA reads as TGCGCCAGCAGCTTAAAGCGGGAGATGGGTGGCACAGATACGCAGTATTTT.

In this sample, this clonotype turned up many times. The chain links TRBV7-2 to TRBJ1-1; tentative D call: TRBD1 (6 bases). CDR3 size: 14 residues. CDR1 SGHTA and CDR2 FQGNSA come from the germline V gene. V gave up 5 bases and J gave up 5 bases, with 15 bases separating them. Here the CDR3 reads CASSRDIGYTEAFF. The CDR3 DNA sequence: TGTGCCAGCAGCCGGGACATCGGCTATACTGAAGCTTTCTTT.

This clonotype was observed at least ten times. The chain uses TRBV11-3 and TRBJ2-7; 10 nucleotides agree with TRBD1. The CDR3 is 15 amino acids. The J segment lost 5 bases and the V segment lost 0 bases, leaving 4 bases of the junction unmatched. The germline gives CDR1 SGHNT, CDR2 YENEEA. CDR3 loop: CASSLEGTGDHEQYF. The CDR3 DNA reads as TGTGCCAGCAGCTTAGAAGGGACAGGGGACCACGAGCAGTACTTC.

This clonotype is categorized as medium-sized. CDR3 sequence (DNA): TGCGCCAGCAGCCCAGGCGGAGCGGATAGCACAGATACGCAGTATTTT. Its protein is CASSPGGADSTDTQYF. The chain links TRBV4-1 to TRBJ2-3; a weak D match, TRBD2 (5 bases). Per the germline V gene, CDR1 is MGHRA and CDR2 is YSYEKL. The CDR3 spans 16 residues. V lost 4 bases to trimming and J lost 0 bases, with 14 bases between them.

This clonotype occurred many times. The genes are TRBV28 and TRBJ2-4, with TRBD1 matching over 7 bases. From germline, CDR1 is MDHEN and CDR2 SYDVKM. This CDR3 is built from 13 residues. Germline trimming cut 8 bases from V and 15 bases from J; bases unmatched to any gene: 16. The CDR3 protein is CASEGQGVSRRYF. The CDR3 nucleotides are TGTGCCAGCGAAGGTCAGGGGGTCTCTCGTAGGTACTTC.

This clonotype was seen repeatedly, ten times or more. The J gene is TRBJ2-3, the V gene TRBV5-1; 8 bases align to TRBD2. The junction had 10 bases not matched to a gene; V was cut back by 4 bases and J by 6 bases. The CDR3 sequence is 15 residues long. CDR1 SGHRS and CDR2 YFSETQ come from the germline V gene. The CDR3: CASSPGAGGPDTQYF. The CDR3 DNA sequence: TGCGCCAGCAGCCCGGGGGCGGGAGGCCCTGATACGCAGTATTTT. Drawing the rest from reference TRBV5-1 and TRBJ2-3, the complete variable domain is KAGVTQTPRYLIKTRGQQVTLSCSPISGHRSVSWYQQTPGQGLQFLFEYFSETQRNKGNFPGRFSGRQFSNSRSEMNVSTLELGDSALYLCASSPGAGGPDTQYFGPGTRLTVL.

The sample holds many counts of this clonotype. The rearrangement uses TRBV28 and TRBJ2-6; TRBD1 aligns across 8 bases. There are 17 residues in the CDR3. The V gene's germline CDR1 is MDHEN and CDR2 SYDVKM. Trimming removed 4 bases from V and 3 bases from J; junction bases left unmatched: 8. The CDR3 coding sequence is TGTGCCAGCAGTTCCCAGGGGGCGCATTATGGGGCCAACGTCCTGACTTTC. This gives the protein CASSSQGAHYGANVLTF. The full variable domain, its missing parts supplied by reference TRBV28 and TRBJ2-6, is DVKVTQSSRYLVKRTGEKVFLECVQDMDHENMFWYRQDPGLGLRLIYFSYDVKMKEKGDIPEGYSVSREKKERFSLILESASTNQTSMYLCASSSQGAHYGANVLTFGAGSRLTVL.

This clonotype was counted at least ten times. J is TRBJ1-4 and V is TRBV7-2; D unresolved. The V end lost 5 bases, the J end lost 7 bases, and 11 bases lay between the germline ends. This CDR3 spans 13 amino acids. CDR1 is SGHTA, CDR2 FQGNSA, per germline. CDR3 protein: CASSTFEAEKLFF. The CDR3 DNA reads TGTGCCAGCAGCACATTTGAGGCTGAAAAACTGTTTTTT.

This clonotype occurred many times. This sequence joins TRBV18 and TRBJ2-7; 7 positions agree with TRBD1. Germline V gene data show CDR1 as KGHSH and CDR2 as LQKENI. V trimming: 5 bases; J trimming: 5 bases; junction bases outside the gene matches: 6. The CDR3 runs 13 residues. The CDR3, as DNA: TGTGCCAGCTCAATAAAACAGGGGAACGAGCAGTACTTC. Protein product: CASSIKQGNEQYF.

This clonotype was recorded many times. The gene calls are TRBV5-1 and TRBJ1-1, with D hard to call. V lost 0 bases, J lost 6 bases, and 3 bases lay in between. In germline, CDR1 is SGHRS, CDR2 YFSETQ. The CDR3 runs 11 residues. The CDR3 DNA follows: TGCGCCAGCAGCTTGGGACCTGAAGCTTTCTTT. It translates to CASSLGPEAFF. The full variable domain, completed using reference TRBV5-1 and TRBJ1-1, is KAGVTQTPRYLIKTRGQQVTLSCSPISGHRSVSWYQQTPGQGLQFLFEYFSETQRNKGNFPGRFSGRQFSNSRSEMNVSTLELGDSALYLCASSLGPEAFFGQGTRLTVV.

This clonotype was seen repeatedly, ten times or more. The chain joins TRBV19 to TRBJ2-7; D unresolved. The V and J ends lost 1 base and 6 bases respectively, with 10 bases between them. This CDR3 is 13 amino acids long. CDR1 LNHDA and CDR2 SQIVND come from the germline V gene (reference sequence). In nucleotides, the CDR3 is TGTGCCAGTAGTATAGCGTCGAGCAGCGAGCAGTACTTC. Its translation is CASSIASSSEQYF.

This clonotype was observed many times. V and J are TRBV20-1 and TRBJ2-5; 7 positions match TRBD1. Germline V lookup: CDR1 DFQATT, CDR2 SNEGSKA (reference sequence). The CDR3 runs 13 residues. V trimming: 6 bases; J trimming: 5 bases; junction bases outside the gene matches: 9. In DNA form, the CDR3 reads TGCAGTGCACCACAGGGGATCCGCGAGACCCAGTACTTC. As protein: CSAPQGIRETQYF.

This clonotype has at least ten counts. This chain links TRBV27 with TRBJ2-3; tentatively, D is TRBD1 or TRBD2 (6 bases each). V shed 11 bases and J shed 2 bases, with 20 bases lying between them. CDR3 size: 15 residues. Germline V gene data show CDR1 as MNHEY and CDR2 as SMNVEV (reference sequence). The chain's CDR3 is CAPRQEGVHTDTQYF. The CDR3 coding sequence is TGTGCCCCAAGACAGGAGGGGGTTCACACAGATACGCAGTATTTT.

In this sample, this clonotype is medium-sized (0.01 to 0.1%). The CDR3 DNA is TGCAGTGCTAGAGGGGGGTTGGCCACTGAAGCTTTCTTT. Protein: CSARGGLATEAFF. The genes are TRBV20-1 and TRBJ1-1; a possible D gene is TRBD1 (5 bases). Trimming removed 1 base at V and 4 bases at J, with 10 bases between. The germline V gene encodes CDR1 DFQATT and CDR2 SNEGSKA (reference sequence). This CDR3 region has 13 residues.

This clonotype was picked up many times. The chain employs TRBV7-3 and TRBJ2-1, with TRBD2 matching 11 bases. The germline V gene has CDR1 SGHTA and CDR2 FQGTGA. This CDR3 spans 13 amino acids. The V segment lost 5 bases and the J segment 8 bases; nucleotides outside the gene matches: 2. CDR3 sequence: CASSTLAGDEQFF. CDR3 nucleotides: TGTGCCAGCAGCACACTAGCGGGAGATGAGCAGTTCTTC.

In its sample, this clonotype ranks as medium-sized. V and J are TRBV10-2 and TRBJ1-5; possible D gene TRBD1, 5 bases. Germline-derived CDR1 and CDR2 are WSHSY and SAAADI. This CDR3 spans 15 amino acids. V lost 7 bases and J 2 bases, leaving 15 bases between the germline ends. CDR3 sequence: CASKRQSQGNQPQHF. The CDR3 DNA reads TGCGCCAGCAAACGACAGTCCCAAGGCAATCAGCCCCAGCATTTT.

At least ten counts were recorded for this clonotype. The rearrangement joins TRBV12-3 or TRBV12-4 to TRBJ1-1; D is unresolved. The CDR3 totals 13 residues. Trimming left V 2 bases short and J 5 bases short, with 9 bases between. DNA for the CDR3: TGTGCCAGCAGTTTATTAAGAGAAACTGAAGCTTTCTTT. Its translation: CASSLLRETEAFF.

Many counts were recorded for this clonotype. The chain joins TRBV20-1 to TRBJ2-3; D is perhaps TRBD1 (6 bases). In germline, CDR1 is DFQATT, CDR2 SNEGSKA (reference sequence). The CDR3 extends over 12 amino acids. Trimming cost V 6 bases and J 6 bases, with 13 bases left between them. CDR3 nucleotide sequence: TGCAGTGCCCCAACCCAGGGGGATACGCAGTATTTT. Encoded protein: CSAPTQGDTQYF.

This clonotype was recorded at least ten times. The chain employs TRBV5-6 and TRBJ2-3; D not resolved. V shed 2 bases and J shed 4 bases, with 20 bases lying between them. Germline loops: CDR1 SGHDT, CDR2 YYEEEE. The CDR3 extends over 17 amino acids. CDR3: CASSFRFRSNLSDTQYF. In DNA, the CDR3 is TGTGCCAGCAGCTTTAGGTTCCGTTCTAATCTTTCAGATACGCAGTATTTT. Combining the CDR3 with reference TRBV5-6 and TRBJ2-3 gives the whole variable domain DAGVTQSPTHLIKTRGQQVTLRCSPKSGHDTVSWYQQALGQGPQFIFQYYEEEERQRGNFPDRFSGHQFPNYSSELNVNALLLGDSALYLCASSFRFRSNLSDTQYFGPGTRLTVL.

This clonotype was seen repeatedly, ten times or more. The V call is TRBV20-1, the J call TRBJ2-5; 9 nucleotides line up with TRBD1. CDR3 length equals 15 residues. The germline gives CDR1 DFQATT, CDR2 SNEGSKA (reference sequence). With 4 bases clipped from V and 2 bases from J, the junction kept 8 bases outside the gene matches. CDR3 DNA: TGCAGTGCTATCCCGGGACAGGGAAAACAAGAGACCCAGTACTTC. Its protein product is CSAIPGQGKQETQYF.

This clonotype was detected many times. This clone may be a read error of a much larger clone one base away. V and J are TRBV7-2 and TRBJ1-5; 8 bases are shared with TRBD1. V gave up 3 bases and J gave up 9 bases; unmatched junction bases: 13. The CDR3 runs 16 residues. CDR1 and CDR2 from the germline V gene are SGHTA and FQGNSA. CDR3 nucleotide sequence: TGTGCCAGCAGCTTCGGGACAGGTCGACGGGGGGCGCCCCAGCATTTT. Translated: CASSFGTGRRGAPQHF.

This clonotype was counted at least ten times. The chain joins TRBV18 to TRBJ1-2; 11 nucleotides line up with TRBD1. This CDR3 spans 15 amino acids. Germline V gene data show CDR1 as KGHSH and CDR2 as LQKENI. Germline trimming cut 3 bases from V and 2 bases from J; bases unmatched to any gene: 2. CDR3 residues: CASSPGTGGNYGYTF. CDR3 bases: TGTGCCAGCTCACCGGGGACAGGGGGGAACTATGGCTACACCTTC.